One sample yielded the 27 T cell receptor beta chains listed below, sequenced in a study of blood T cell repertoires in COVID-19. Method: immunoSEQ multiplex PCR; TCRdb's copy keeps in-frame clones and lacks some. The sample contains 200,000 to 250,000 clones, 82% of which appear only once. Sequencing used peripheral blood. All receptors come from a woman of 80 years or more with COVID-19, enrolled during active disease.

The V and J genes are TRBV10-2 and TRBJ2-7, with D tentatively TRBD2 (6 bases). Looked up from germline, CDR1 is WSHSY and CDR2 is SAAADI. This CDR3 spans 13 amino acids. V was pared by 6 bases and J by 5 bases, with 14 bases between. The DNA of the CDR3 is TGCGCCAGCAGGTTCGCGGGGACCGACGAGCAGTACTTC. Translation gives CASRFAGTDEQYF.

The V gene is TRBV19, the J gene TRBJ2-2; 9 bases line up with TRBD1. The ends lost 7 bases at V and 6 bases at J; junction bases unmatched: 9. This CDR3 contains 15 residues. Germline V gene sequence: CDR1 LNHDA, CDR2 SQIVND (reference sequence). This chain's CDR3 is CASTEQGALAGELFF. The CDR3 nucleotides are TGTGCCAGTACGGAACAGGGGGCATTGGCCGGGGAGCTGTTTTTT.

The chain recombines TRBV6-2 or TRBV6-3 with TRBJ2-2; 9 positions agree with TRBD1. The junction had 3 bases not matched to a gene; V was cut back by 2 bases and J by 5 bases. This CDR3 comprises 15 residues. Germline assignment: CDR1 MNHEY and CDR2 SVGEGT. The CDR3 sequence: CASSYPGTGTGELFF. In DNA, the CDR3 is TGTGCCAGCAGTTACCCCGGGACAGGGACCGGGGAGCTGTTTTTT.

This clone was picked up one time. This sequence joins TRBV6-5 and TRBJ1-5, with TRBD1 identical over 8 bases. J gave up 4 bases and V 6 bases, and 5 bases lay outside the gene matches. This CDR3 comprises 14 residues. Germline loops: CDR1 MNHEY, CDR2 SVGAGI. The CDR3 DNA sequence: TGTGCCAGCAGAAGGACAGGGTCAAATCAGCCCCAGCATTTT. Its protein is CASRRTGSNQPQHF.

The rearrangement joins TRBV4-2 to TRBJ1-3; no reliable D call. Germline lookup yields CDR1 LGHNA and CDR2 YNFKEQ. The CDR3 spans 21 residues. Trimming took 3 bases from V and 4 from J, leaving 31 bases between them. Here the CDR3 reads CASSQRRLGSFQILEGNTIYF. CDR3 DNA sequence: TGTGCCAGCAGCCAGAGGCGACTAGGTAGCTTCCAGATTTTGGAAGGAAACACCATATATTTT.

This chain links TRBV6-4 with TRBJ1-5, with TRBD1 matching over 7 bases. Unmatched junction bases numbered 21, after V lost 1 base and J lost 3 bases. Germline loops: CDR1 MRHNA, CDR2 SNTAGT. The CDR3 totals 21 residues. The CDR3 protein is CASSDLTAGTAIPAFNQPQHF. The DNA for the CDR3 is TGTGCCAGCAGTGACTTAACGGCCGGGACAGCCATCCCCGCCTTCAATCAGCCCCAGCATTTT.

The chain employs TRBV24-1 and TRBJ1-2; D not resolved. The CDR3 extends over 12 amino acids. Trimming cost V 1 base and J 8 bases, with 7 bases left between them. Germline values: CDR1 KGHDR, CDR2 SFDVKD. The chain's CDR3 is CATSDFTRGYTF. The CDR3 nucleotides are TGTGCCACCAGTGATTTCACGAGAGGCTACACCTTC.

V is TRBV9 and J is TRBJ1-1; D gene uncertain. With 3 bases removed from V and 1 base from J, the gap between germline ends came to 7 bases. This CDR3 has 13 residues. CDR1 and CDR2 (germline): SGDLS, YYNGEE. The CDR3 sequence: CASSGHPNTEAFF. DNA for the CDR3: TGTGCCAGCAGCGGACACCCGAACACTGAAGCTTTCTTT.

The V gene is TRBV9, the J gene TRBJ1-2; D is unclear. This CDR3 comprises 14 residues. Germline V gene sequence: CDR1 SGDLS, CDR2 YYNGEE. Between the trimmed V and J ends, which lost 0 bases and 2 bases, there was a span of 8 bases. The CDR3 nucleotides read TGTGCCAGCAGCGTAGGTCTACGGAACTATGGCTACACCTTC. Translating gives CASSVGLRNYGYTF.

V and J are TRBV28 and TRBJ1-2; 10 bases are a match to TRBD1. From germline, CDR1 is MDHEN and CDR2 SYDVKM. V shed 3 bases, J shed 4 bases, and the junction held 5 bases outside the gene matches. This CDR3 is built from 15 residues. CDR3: CASSFDRGRGYGYTF. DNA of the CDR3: TGTGCCAGCAGTTTTGACAGGGGGCGGGGCTATGGCTACACCTTC.

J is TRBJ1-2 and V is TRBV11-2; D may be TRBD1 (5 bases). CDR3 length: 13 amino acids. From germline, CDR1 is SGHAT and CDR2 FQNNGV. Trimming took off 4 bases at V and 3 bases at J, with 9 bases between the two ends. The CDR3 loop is CASSWRGDYGYTF. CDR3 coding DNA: TGTGCCAGCAGCTGGCGGGGGGACTATGGCTACACCTTC.

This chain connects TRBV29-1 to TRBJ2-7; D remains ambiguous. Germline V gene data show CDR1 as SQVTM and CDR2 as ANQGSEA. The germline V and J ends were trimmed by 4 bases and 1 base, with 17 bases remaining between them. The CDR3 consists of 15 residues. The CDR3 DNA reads TGCAGCGTTGGGCTAATAGCTAGGTTTTCCTACGAGCAGTACTTC. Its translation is CSVGLIARFSYEQYF.

This chain's CDR3 is CASSRGQQTTEAFF. CDR3 coding DNA: TGTGCCAGCAGTCGGGGACAGCAGACCACTGAAGCTTTCTTT. This rearrangement joins TRBV2 to TRBJ1-1; 7 nucleotides line up with TRBD1. This CDR3 comprises 14 residues. Per germline, CDR1 SNHLY and CDR2 FYNNEI. Trimming cost V 5 bases and J 4 bases; bases outside gene matches: 7.

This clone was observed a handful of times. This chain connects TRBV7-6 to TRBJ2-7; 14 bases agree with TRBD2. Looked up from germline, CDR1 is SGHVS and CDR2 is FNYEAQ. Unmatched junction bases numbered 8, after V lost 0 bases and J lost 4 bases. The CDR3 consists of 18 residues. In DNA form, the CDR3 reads TGTGCCAGCAGCTTAGCGGTGGGGACTAGCGGGAGTACTTACGAGCAGTACTTC. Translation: CASSLAVGTSGSTYEQYF.

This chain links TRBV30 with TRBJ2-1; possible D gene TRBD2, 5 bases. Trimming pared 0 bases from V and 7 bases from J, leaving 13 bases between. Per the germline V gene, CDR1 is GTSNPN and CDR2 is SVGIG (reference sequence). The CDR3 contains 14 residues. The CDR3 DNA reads TGTGCCTGGAGTGTAGGAACCGGGAAAAATGAGCAGTTCTTC. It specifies CAWSVGTGKNEQFF.

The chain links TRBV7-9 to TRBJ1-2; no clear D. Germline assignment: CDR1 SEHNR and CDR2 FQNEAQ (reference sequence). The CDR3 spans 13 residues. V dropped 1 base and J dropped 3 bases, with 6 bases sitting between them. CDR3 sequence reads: CASSLVLDYGYTF. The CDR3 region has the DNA TGTGCCAGCAGCTTAGTCCTCGACTATGGCTACACCTTC.

The CDR3 DNA reads TGTGCCTGGAGAGCGACAGGGTCGTCTGGAAACACCATATATTTT. As protein: CAWRATGSSGNTIYF. The chain employs TRBV30 and TRBJ1-3; 7 nucleotides match TRBD1. With V trimmed by 3 bases and J by 1 base, 6 bases remained unmatched. The CDR3 loop spans 15 amino acids. CDR1 and CDR2 from the germline V gene are GTSNPN and SVGIG (reference sequence).

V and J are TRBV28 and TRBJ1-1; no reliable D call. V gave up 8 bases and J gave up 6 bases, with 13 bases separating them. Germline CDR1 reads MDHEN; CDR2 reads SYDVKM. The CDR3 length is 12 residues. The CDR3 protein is CASLRLGAEAFF. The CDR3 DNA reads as TGTGCCAGCCTTCGATTGGGCGCTGAAGCTTTCTTT.

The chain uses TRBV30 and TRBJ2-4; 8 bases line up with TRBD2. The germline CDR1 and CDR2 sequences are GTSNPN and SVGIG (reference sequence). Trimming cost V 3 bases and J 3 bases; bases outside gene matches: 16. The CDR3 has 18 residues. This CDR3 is CAWSLSGGRRLVKNIQYF. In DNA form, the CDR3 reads TGTGCCTGGAGCCTTTCGGGGGGGAGGAGATTAGTCAAAAACATTCAGTACTTC.

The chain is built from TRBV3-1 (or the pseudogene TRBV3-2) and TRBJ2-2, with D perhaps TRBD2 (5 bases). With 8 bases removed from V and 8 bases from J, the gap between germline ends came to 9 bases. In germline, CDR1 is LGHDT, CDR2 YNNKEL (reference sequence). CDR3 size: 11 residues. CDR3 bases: TGTGCCAGCGGGTCGGGGGGGGAGCTGTTTTTT. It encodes CASGSGGELFF.

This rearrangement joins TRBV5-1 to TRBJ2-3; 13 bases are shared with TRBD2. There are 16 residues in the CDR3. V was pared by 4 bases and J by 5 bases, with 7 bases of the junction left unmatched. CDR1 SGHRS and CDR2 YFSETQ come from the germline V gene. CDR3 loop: CASSPGLAGELDTQYF. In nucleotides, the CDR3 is TGCGCCAGCAGCCCTGGACTAGCGGGAGAATTAGATACGCAGTATTTT.

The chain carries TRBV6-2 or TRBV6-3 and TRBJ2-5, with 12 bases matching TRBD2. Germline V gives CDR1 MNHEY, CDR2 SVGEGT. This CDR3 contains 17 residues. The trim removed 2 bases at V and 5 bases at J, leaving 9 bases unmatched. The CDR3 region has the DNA TGTGCCAGCAGTTACCCTCTAGCGGGGGGGCCTATGGAGACCCAGTACTTC. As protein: CASSYPLAGGPMETQYF.

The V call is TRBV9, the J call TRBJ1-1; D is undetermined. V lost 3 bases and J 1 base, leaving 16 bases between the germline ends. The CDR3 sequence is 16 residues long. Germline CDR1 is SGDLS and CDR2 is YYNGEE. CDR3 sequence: CASSALGRLTNTEAFF. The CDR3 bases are TGTGCCAGCAGCGCCCTAGGTCGGCTGACGAACACTGAAGCTTTCTTT.

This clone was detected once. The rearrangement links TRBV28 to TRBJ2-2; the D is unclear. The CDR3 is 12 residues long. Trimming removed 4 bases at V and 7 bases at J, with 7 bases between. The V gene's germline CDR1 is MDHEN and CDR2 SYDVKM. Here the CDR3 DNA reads TGTGCCAGCAGTTCGATAGTCGGGGAGCTGTTTTTT. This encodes CASSSIVGELFF.

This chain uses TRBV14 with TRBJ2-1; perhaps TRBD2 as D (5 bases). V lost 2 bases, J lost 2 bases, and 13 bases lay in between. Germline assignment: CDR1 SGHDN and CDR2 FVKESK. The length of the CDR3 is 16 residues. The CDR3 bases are TGTGCCAGCAGCCAACTAGCTGGTGTGACCTACAATGAGCAGTTCTTC. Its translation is CASSQLAGVTYNEQFF.

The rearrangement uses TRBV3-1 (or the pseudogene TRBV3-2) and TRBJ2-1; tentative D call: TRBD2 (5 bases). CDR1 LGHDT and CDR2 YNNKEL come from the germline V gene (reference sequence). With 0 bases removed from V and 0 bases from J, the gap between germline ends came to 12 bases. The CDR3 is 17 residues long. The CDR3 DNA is TGTGCCAGCAGCCAAGATCTGGCGGGCGGCTCCTACAATGAGCAGTTCTTC. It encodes CASSQDLAGGSYNEQFF.

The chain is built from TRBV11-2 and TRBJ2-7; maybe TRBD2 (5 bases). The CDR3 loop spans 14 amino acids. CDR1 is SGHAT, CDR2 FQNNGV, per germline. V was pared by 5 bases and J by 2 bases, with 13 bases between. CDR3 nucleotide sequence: TGTGCCAGCAGCAGCACACGGGGAGCCTACGAGCAGTACTTC. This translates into CASSSTRGAYEQYF.